This T cell receptor (beta chain) was observed in a study of T cell responses to AZD1222 COVID-19 vaccine (dated by TCRdb to the early 2020s). Background on the whole study: AZD1222 recipients with second doses at about 4 weeks or about 12 weeks were pooled, because spike-specific TCR depth and breadth did not differ between schedules. TCR sequencing was performed for 233 trial participants, of whom around 210 were given two doses of AZD1222 and some 26 were given two doses of MenACWY control vaccine. Enrollment into the trials was organized by age into subgroups of 18-55, 56-69 and 70-plus years, and those subgroups contained approximately 150, 30 and 60 TCR-sequenced participants, respectively. The research as a whole found: Only five to seven AZD1222 recipients were SARS-CoV-2 seropositive at baseline, limiting conclusions about previously exposed vaccinees. Vaccine-associated CD4 TCRs spanned the whole spike protein, with dominant responses in regions 160-218 and 743-854. Participants were mostly white British, with more females than males. The authors suggested clonal diversity may have been underestimated. A significant rise in spike-specific TCR breadth and depth was observed after two AZD1222 doses relative to day 0 and relative to MenACWY recipients. Because no day 14 peak-response samples were available, the repertoires could be characterized only after the peak T cell response. In the small 56-69-year group, the increase in depth fell short of significance, most likely because of low power. Epitopes outside the regions mutated in the B.1.351 and B.1.1.7 variants were reportedly recognized by nearly half of the unique spike-specific TCRs.

The time point label of this sample denotes: baseline before first vaccination. Samples from vaccinated people were obtained from the UK trials COV001 and COV002, which included a single-blind randomized controlled phase 2/3 trial of AZD1222 (ChAdOx1 nCoV-19) in healthy adults. Trial participant PBMC samples were collected at day 0 and day 28 after the second dose for TCRbeta chain sequencing. Taken from the germline V gene (reference sequence), the CDR1 and CDR2 loops are GTSNPN and SVGIG. The CDR3 runs 11 residues from the cysteine to the phenylalanine. Just the 33-base CDR3 DNA is kept, in frame starting at base 1. V is pared back by 8 bases and J by 7 bases, with 14 bases lying between the germline termini. The CDR3 regions of human TCRbeta chains were analyzed by immunosequencing. The authors' analysis ran thus. TCRs in the repertoires were compared against a reference library of SARS-CoV-2-specific TCRs that had been generated with the MIRA antigen-specificity platform. Breadth was defined as the fraction of unique TCRs that were SARS-CoV-2-associated, and depth was defined as the fraction of total T cells that were SARS-CoV-2-associated. Using the MIRA data, each spike-specific TCR was assigned both to the spike region to which the TCR was reactive and to a CD4 or CD8 class. Log10-transformed breadth and depth values were compared by one-way ANOVA with Sidak's multiple comparisons tests. TCRdb stores this immuneACCESS table with in-frame sequences only. Part of the clones is absent; in the studies checked, under half of the shortfall reflects unresolved V genes, and no reason is known for the rest. For V, J and clone size, that table is used; D and trimming come from the DNA. The table for this sample lists about 140,000 clones; around 88% of them were counted only once. The biggest ten clones account for about 3% of the sample.

Of note for this clone: It has no known antigen specificity. Base qualities were left out, and no much larger clone turns up one base away.

The chain was built from TRBV30 and TRBJ1-2; matching of 5 bases hints at TRBD1 as the D gene. Sequenced here: peripheral blood, sampled on day 0 of AZD1222 vaccination. The sequence derives from an adult in good health. The bases read TGTGCCAATGTGGGACCGATTGGCTACACCTTC. It translates as CANVGPIGYTF.